These T cell receptor beta chains were read from a single sample in a study of a mutant IDH1 vaccine in newly diagnosed glioma. Sequencing was performed with immunoSEQ multiplex PCR; in TCRdb, only in-frame clones are kept and a portion is missing. The sample holds some 120,000 clones, around 77% seen once. Their specific antigens are unknown. Sequenced here: PBMCs, sampled from a glioma patient whose treatment included an IDH1 peptide vaccine. The receptor source for this set is a man in his forties or fifties with glioma. The CDR3 runs from the conserved cysteine through the conserved F or W. Each record gives: clone size, D gene, J gene, V gene, CDR3 protein, CDR3 DNA. A D gene is named only where the DNA matches it firmly. Size is omitted from some rows. Given values are once, few, many or a class for expanded clones.

clone size: NA; D gene: NA; J gene: TRBJ1-2; V gene: TRBV28; CDR3 protein: CASSPDTRYGYTF; CDR3 DNA: TGTGCCAGCAGTCCGGACACAAGATATGGCTACACCTTC
clone size: few; D gene: TRBD1; J gene: TRBJ1-3; V gene: TRBV7-2; CDR3 protein: CASSRRDSFSGNTIYF; CDR3 DNA: TGTGCCAGCAGCAGAAGGGACAGTTTCTCTGGAAACACCATATATTTT
clone size: NA; D gene: TRBD2; J gene: TRBJ2-1; V gene: TRBV9; CDR3 protein: CASSLLGGLAGESSYNEQFF; CDR3 DNA: TGTGCCAGCAGCCTTTTAGGCGGACTAGCGGGAGAGAGCTCCTACAATGAGCAGTTCTTC
clone size: NA; D gene: TRBD1; J gene: TRBJ1-3; V gene: TRBV7-6; CDR3 protein: CASSLVLDRVEGNTIYF; CDR3 DNA: TGTGCCAGCAGCTTAGTTTTAGACAGGGTGGAAGGAAACACCATATATTTT
clone size: NA; D gene: TRBD1; J gene: TRBJ2-4; V gene: TRBV27; CDR3 protein: CASSPGGEGNIQYF; CDR3 DNA: TGTGCCAGCAGTCCAGGGGGCGAGGGAAACATTCAGTACTTC
clone size: once; D gene: NA; J gene: TRBJ1-2; V gene: TRBV4-2; CDR3 protein: CASSQGRGASRANYGYTF; CDR3 DNA: TGTGCCAGCAGCCAAGGTAGGGGAGCCTCCCGCGCTAACTATGGCTACACCTTC
clone size: NA; D gene: NA; J gene: TRBJ1-2; V gene: TRBV12-1; CDR3 protein: CASSIRPDGYTF; CDR3 DNA: TGTGCCAGCAGCATCCGACCGGATGGCTACACCTTC
clone size: NA; D gene: NA; J gene: TRBJ2-1; V gene: TRBV15; CDR3 protein: CATSRDLYEQFF; CDR3 DNA: TGTGCCACCAGCAGAGATTTATACGAGCAGTTCTTC
clone size: NA; D gene: NA; J gene: TRBJ2-7; V gene: TRBV5-1; CDR3 protein: CASSLSRPAEGYEQYF; CDR3 DNA: TGCGCCAGCAGCTTGTCAAGACCGGCCGAGGGGTACGAGCAGTACTTC
clone size: NA; D gene: TRBD1; J gene: TRBJ2-2; V gene: TRBV14; CDR3 protein: CASSQRQGKSGELFF; CDR3 DNA: TGTGCCAGCAGCCAAAGACAGGGAAAGTCCGGGGAGCTGTTTTTT
clone size: NA; D gene: TRBD1; J gene: TRBJ2-2; V gene: TRBV6-6; CDR3 protein: CASSSPTGGATGELFF; CDR3 DNA: TGTGCCAGCAGTTCCCCGACAGGGGGCGCGACCGGGGAGCTGTTTTTT
clone size: few; D gene: NA; J gene: TRBJ1-1; V gene: TRBV25-1; CDR3 protein: CASTPGPRAEAFF; CDR3 DNA: TGTGCCAGCACCCCGGGACCGAGGGCTGAAGCTTTCTTT
clone size: NA; D gene: NA; J gene: TRBJ2-6; V gene: TRBV5-1; CDR3 protein: CASSIEHGQRYSGANVLTF; CDR3 DNA: TGCGCCAGCAGCATCGAGCATGGACAGAGATACTCTGGGGCCAACGTCCTGACTTTC
clone size: few; D gene: TRBD1; J gene: TRBJ2-2; V gene: TRBV30; CDR3 protein: CAWRGGTGNTGELFF; CDR3 DNA: TGTGCCTGGAGGGGTGGGACAGGGAACACCGGGGAGCTGTTTTTT